Each of the 18 T cell receptor beta chains below was sequenced from the same sample in a study of T-cell memory formation after mild COVID-19. TCRdb re-called the 5' RACE reads with MiXCR, one entry per CDR3 protein. The profile shows fewer than 150,000 distinct CDR3 sequences, 13% to 15% of them singletons. Source material: PBMCs or a T cell subset sorted from them (not recorded which). The receptors come from an adult woman who had mild COVID-19 (a few samples of this study predate the infection). Cell type and time point are not known.

This clonotype was counted a few times. The DNA of the CDR3 is TGCGCCAGCAGCTTGGACGCCACAGGGCTCTCCTACGAGCAGTACTTC. It is translated as CASSLDATGLSYEQYF. V gene TRBV5-1 combines with J gene TRBJ2-7; the D gene is possibly TRBD1 (6 bases). Trimming shortened V by 0 bases and J by 0 bases, and 13 bases separated the two germline ends. CDR1 SGHRS and CDR2 YFSETQ come from the germline V gene. The CDR3 runs 16 residues.

This clonotype was detected once. The chain carries TRBV4-1 and TRBJ1-5, with D uncertain. Per germline, CDR1 MGHRA and CDR2 YSYEKL. The CDR3 is 14 residues long. The V end lost 0 bases, the J end lost 11 bases, and 14 bases lay between the germline ends. CDR3 DNA: TGCGCCAGCAGCCAAGATGAAGAGATCCTTTCCCAGCATTTT. Translated: CASSQDEEILSQHF.

The chain uses TRBV4-1 and TRBJ1-1; no clear D gene. This CDR3 is 14 amino acids long. Trimming left V 2 bases short and J 0 bases short, with 7 bases between. Germline V gene sequence: CDR1 MGHRA, CDR2 YSYEKL. CDR3 region: CASSQRPMNTEAFF. DNA of the CDR3: TGCGCCAGCAGCCAACGTCCGATGAACACTGAAGCTTTCTTT.

The chain is built from TRBV7-6 and TRBJ2-5, with D maybe TRBD1 (5 bases). The ends were cut back, 4 bases at V and 4 bases at J, with 31 bases in the middle. CDR3 length: 20 amino acids. The germline V gene encodes CDR1 SGHVS and CDR2 FNYEAQ. The CDR3 DNA reads as TGTGCCAGCAGCTCGTATTATGCCCGCAAGTCAGGGCAGGGTGGAGAGACCCAGTACTTC. It translates to CASSSYYARKSGQGGETQYF.

The rearrangement uses TRBV4-1 and TRBJ2-2, with D hard to call. The ends were cut back, 6 bases at V and 6 bases at J, with 20 bases in the middle. In germline, CDR1 is MGHRA, CDR2 YSYEKL. The CDR3 length is 16 residues. CDR3 coding DNA: TGCGCCAGCAGTCACCTAGGAAAGGAACCCCCCGGGGAGCTGTTTTTT. Protein: CASSHLGKEPPGELFF.

This clonotype has a handful of counts. This chain connects TRBV27 to TRBJ1-1; a weak D match, TRBD1 (5 bases). Germline CDR1 MNHEY, CDR2 SMNVEV (reference sequence). Between the trimmed V and J ends, which lost 6 bases and 6 bases, there was a span of 17 bases. CDR3 length equals 14 residues. The CDR3 loop reads CASSQGTGGAEAFF. The CDR3 nucleotides read TGTGCCAGCAGCCAAGGGACCGGCGGCGCTGAAGCTTTCTTT.

This chain joins TRBV9 and TRBJ2-3; 11 positions match TRBD2. After removal of 5 bases from V and 3 bases from J, the junction contained 8 bases not matched to a gene. Germline-derived CDR1 and CDR2 are SGDLS and YYNGEE. The CDR3 spans 16 residues. The CDR3 here is CASSRFSGGATDTQYF. DNA of the CDR3: TGTGCCAGCAGTAGATTTAGCGGGGGGGCAACAGATACGCAGTATTTT.

This chain links TRBV4-2 with TRBJ2-3; no firm D call. This CDR3 contains 15 residues. CDR1 and CDR2 (germline): LGHNA, YNFKEQ. With 1 base removed from V and 4 bases from J, the gap between germline ends came to 12 bases. The DNA of the CDR3 is TGTGCCAGCAGCCAAGGAAGGACCCCCGCAGATACGCAGTATTTT. It yields the protein CASSQGRTPADTQYF.

The genes are TRBV5-1 and TRBJ2-7; D is ambiguous. Trimming left V 1 base short and J 3 bases short, with 8 bases between. Germline CDR1 is SGHRS and CDR2 is YFSETQ. The CDR3 consists of 13 residues. The CDR3 here is CASSLRAGYEQYF. In DNA, the CDR3 is TGCGCCAGCAGCTTGCGGGCCGGCTACGAGCAGTACTTC. The full variable domain, with the rest looked up from reference TRBV5-1 and TRBJ2-7, is KAGVTQTPRYLIKTRGQQVTLSCSPISGHRSVSWYQQTPGQGLQFLFEYFSETQRNKGNFPGRFSGRQFSNSRSEMNVSTLELGDSALYLCASSLRAGYEQYFGPGTRLTVT.

This clonotype occurred many times. The chain recombines TRBV27 with TRBJ2-7; D is unclear. V was shortened by 3 bases and J by 2 bases, with 8 bases between the two germline ends. The CDR3 loop spans 13 amino acids. Germline V gives CDR1 MNHEY, CDR2 SMNVEV (reference sequence). CDR3 sequence reads: CASSLGSPYEQYF. CDR3 coding DNA: TGTGCCAGCAGTTTGGGCAGCCCCTACGAGCAGTACTTC.

The chain has TRBV6-4 and TRBJ2-5; 8 bases fit TRBD2. Trimming at V came to 4 bases and at J to 3 bases, leaving 10 bases not matched to a gene. This CDR3 is 16 amino acids long. CDR1 is MRHNA and CDR2 is SNTAGT in the germline V gene. The CDR3 DNA follows: TGTGCCAGCAGTGCACCCTCACTAGCGGCCAAAGAGACCCAGTACTTC. It is translated as CASSAPSLAAKETQYF.

This clonotype appeared many times. This sequence joins TRBV20-1 and TRBJ2-5; the D gene could be TRBD1 or TRBD2 (5 bases each). Trimming shortened V by 0 bases and J by 3 bases, and 11 bases separated the two germline ends. The CDR3 sequence is 14 residues long. Per the germline V gene, CDR1 is DFQATT and CDR2 is SNEGSKA (reference sequence). The CDR3 loop is CSARDRGVEETQYF. The DNA for the CDR3 is TGCAGTGCTAGAGATAGAGGGGTCGAAGAGACCCAGTACTTC.

This clonotype was detected many times. The chain employs TRBV4-2 and TRBJ2-5, with D possibly TRBD1 on 6 matching bases. From germline, CDR1 is LGHNA and CDR2 YNFKEQ. The CDR3 loop spans 12 amino acids. Deletions cut 6 bases from V and 5 bases from J, with 10 bases between. The CDR3 is CASSDRRETQYF. The CDR3 DNA reads as TGTGCCAGCAGTGACAGGAGGGAGACCCAGTACTTC.

The chain links TRBV7-3 to TRBJ2-1, with 14 bases identical to TRBD2. Germline V gene sequence: CDR1 SGHTA, CDR2 FQGTGA. The CDR3 has 17 amino acids. With 0 bases clipped from V and 12 bases from J, the junction kept 10 bases outside the gene matches. CDR3 sequence: CASSLTGMTSGGAWQFF. The CDR3 coding sequence is TGTGCCAGCAGCTTAACAGGCATGACTAGCGGGGGGGCCTGGCAGTTCTTC.

This clonotype has more than one count but fewer than ten. CDR3: CATSEPRADTQYF. DNA for the CDR3: TGTGCCACCAGTGAACCACGGGCAGATACGCAGTATTTT. The V and J genes are TRBV24-1 and TRBJ2-3; D is unresolved. From germline, CDR1 is KGHDR and CDR2 SFDVKD. V lost 4 bases and J lost 4, with 8 bases in between. The length of the CDR3 is 13 residues.

This clonotype was observed a few times. J is TRBJ1-3 and V is TRBV27; no reliable D call. V dropped 4 bases and J dropped 2 bases, with 12 bases sitting between them. Germline-derived CDR1 and CDR2 are MNHEY and SMNVEV (reference sequence). The CDR3 loop spans 15 amino acids. CDR3 sequence: CASSSSGWAGNTIYF. The DNA for the CDR3 is TGTGCCAGCAGTTCGTCCGGGTGGGCTGGAAACACCATATATTTT.

The J gene is TRBJ1-2, the V gene TRBV29-1; D is undetermined. Germline CDR1 SQVTM, CDR2 ANQGSEA. The CDR3 sequence is 11 residues long. The CDR3 is CMLGDVHGYTF. The CDR3 DNA is TGCATGCTTGGGGATGTACATGGCTACACCTTC.

V is TRBV4-3 and J is TRBJ2-1, with D perhaps matching TRBD2 (6 bases). V was pared by 1 base and J by 3 bases, with 10 bases between. Germline V gene sequence: CDR1 LGHNA, CDR2 YSLEER. The CDR3 spans 15 residues. The CDR3 reads CASSQGLEVYNEQFF. CDR3 nucleotides: TGCGCCAGCAGCCAAGGACTAGAGGTCTACAATGAGCAGTTCTTC.